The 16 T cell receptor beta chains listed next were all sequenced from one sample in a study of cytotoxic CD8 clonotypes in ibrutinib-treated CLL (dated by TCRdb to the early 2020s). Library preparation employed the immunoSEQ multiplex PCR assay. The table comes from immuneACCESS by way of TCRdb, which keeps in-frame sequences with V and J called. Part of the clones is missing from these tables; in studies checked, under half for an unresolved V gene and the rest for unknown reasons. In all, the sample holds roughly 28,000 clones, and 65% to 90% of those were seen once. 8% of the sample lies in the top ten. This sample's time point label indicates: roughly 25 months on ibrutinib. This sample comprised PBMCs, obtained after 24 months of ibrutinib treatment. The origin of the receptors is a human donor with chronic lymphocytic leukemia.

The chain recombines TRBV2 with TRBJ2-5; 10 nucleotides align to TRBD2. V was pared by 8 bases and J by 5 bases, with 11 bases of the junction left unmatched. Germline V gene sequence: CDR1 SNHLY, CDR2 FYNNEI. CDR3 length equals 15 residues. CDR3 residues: CASFWVAGGGETQYF. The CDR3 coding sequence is TGTGCCAGCTTTTGGGTAGCGGGGGGCGGTGAGACCCAGTACTTC.

CDR3 in DNA: TGTGCCAGCAGCGGGACTAGCGGGGGTCCTATCTACGAGCAGTACTTC. It translates to CASSGTSGGPIYEQYF. This rearrangement joins TRBV7-3 to TRBJ2-7; the match to TRBD2 covers 14 bases. V lost 5 bases and J lost 3; bases outside the gene matches: 6. This CDR3 is 16 amino acids long. CDR1 and CDR2 (germline): SGHTA, FQGTGA. The full variable domain, in which reference TRBV7-3 and TRBJ2-7 provide the parts outside the CDR3, is GAGVSQTPSNKVTEKGKYVELRCDPISGHTALYWYRQSLGQGPEFLIYFQGTGAADDSGLPNDRFFAVRPEGSVSTLKIQRTERGDSAVYLCASSGTSGGPIYEQYFGPGTRLTVT.

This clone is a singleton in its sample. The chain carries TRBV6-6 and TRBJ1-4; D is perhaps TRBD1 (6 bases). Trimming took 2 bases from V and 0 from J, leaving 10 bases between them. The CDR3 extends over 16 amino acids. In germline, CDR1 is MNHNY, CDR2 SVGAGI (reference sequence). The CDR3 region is CASSYGQNPTNEKLFF. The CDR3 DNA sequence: TGTGCCAGCAGTTACGGACAGAATCCAACTAATGAAAAACTGTTTTTT.

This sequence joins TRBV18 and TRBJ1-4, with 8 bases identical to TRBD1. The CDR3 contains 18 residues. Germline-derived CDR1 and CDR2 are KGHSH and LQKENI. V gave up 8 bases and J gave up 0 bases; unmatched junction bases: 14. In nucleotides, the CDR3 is TGTGCCAGCCTCAGTGTAATGGGACAGGTTGCAACTAATGAAAAACTGTTTTTT. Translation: CASLSVMGQVATNEKLFF.

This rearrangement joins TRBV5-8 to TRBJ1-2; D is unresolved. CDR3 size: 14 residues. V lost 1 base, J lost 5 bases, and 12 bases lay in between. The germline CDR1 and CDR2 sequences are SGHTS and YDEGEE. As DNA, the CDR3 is TGTGCCAGCAGCTTGAGAGTAGACCTTTATGGCTACACCTTC. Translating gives CASSLRVDLYGYTF.

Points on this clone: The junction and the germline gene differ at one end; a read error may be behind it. This CDR3 reads CASSLGTSKGDTQYF. The CDR3 region has the DNA TGTGCTAGCAGCTTAGGGACTAGCAAAGGAGATACGCAGTATTTT. The V gene is TRBV7-7, the J gene TRBJ2-3; 9 bases align to TRBD2. This CDR3 region has 15 residues. The V gene's germline CDR1 is SSHAT and CDR2 FNYEAQ (reference sequence).

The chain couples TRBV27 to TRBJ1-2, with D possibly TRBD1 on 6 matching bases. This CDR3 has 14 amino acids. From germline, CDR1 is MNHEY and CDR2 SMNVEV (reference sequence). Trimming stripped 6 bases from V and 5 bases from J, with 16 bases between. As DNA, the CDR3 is TGTGCCAGCAGGATAGGGGGTCGGGATTATGGCTACACCTTC. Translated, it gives CASRIGGRDYGYTF.

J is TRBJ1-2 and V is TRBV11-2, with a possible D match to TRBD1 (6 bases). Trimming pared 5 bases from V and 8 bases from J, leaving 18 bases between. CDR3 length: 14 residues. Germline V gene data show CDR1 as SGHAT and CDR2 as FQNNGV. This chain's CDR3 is CASSQGRDTGGYTF. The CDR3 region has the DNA TGTGCCAGCAGCCAGGGCCGGGACACGGGAGGCTACACCTTC.

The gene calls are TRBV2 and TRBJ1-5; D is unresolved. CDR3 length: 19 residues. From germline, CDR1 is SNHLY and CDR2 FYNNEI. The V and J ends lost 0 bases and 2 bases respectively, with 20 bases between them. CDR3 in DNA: TGTGCCAGCAGTGAAGCGCTCGGACTCCTACCTGGGGGCAATCAGCCCCAGCATTTT. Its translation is CASSEALGLLPGGNQPQHF.

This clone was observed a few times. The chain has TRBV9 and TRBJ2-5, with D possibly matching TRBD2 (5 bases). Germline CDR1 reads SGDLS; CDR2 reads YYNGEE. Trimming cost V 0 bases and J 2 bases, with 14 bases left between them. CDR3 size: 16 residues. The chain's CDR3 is CASSVGTAEGQETQYF. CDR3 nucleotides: TGTGCCAGCAGCGTAGGGACGGCCGAGGGACAAGAGACCCAGTACTTC.

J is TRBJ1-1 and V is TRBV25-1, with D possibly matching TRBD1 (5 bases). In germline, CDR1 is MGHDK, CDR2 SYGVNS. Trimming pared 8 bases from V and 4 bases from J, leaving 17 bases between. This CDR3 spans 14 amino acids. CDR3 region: CASSQGWSGTEAFF. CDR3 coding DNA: TGTGCCAGCTCTCAGGGTTGGTCAGGCACTGAAGCTTTCTTT.

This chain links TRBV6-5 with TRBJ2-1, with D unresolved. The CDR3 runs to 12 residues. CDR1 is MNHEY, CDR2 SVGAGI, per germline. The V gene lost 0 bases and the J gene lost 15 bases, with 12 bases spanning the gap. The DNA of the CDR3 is TGTGCCAGCAGTTACTCGGCAGGTCGAGTGTTCTTC. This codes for CASSYSAGRVFF.

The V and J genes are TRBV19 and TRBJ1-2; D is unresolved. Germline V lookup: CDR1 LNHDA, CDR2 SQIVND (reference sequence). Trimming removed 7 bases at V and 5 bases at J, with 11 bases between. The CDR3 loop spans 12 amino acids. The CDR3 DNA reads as TGTGCCAGTACCGCTACTGGATATGGCTACACCTTC. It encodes CASTATGYGYTF.

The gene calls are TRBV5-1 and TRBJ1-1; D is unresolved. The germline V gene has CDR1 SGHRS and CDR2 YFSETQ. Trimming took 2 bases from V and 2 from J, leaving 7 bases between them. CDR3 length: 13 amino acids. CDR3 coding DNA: TGCGCCAGCAGCTTCCAGACTAACACTGAAGCTTTCTTT. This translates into CASSFQTNTEAFF.

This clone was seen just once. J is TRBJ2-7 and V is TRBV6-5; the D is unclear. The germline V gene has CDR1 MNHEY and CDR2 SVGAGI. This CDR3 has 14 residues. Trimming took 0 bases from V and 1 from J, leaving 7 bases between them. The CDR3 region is CASSYSYRSYEQYF. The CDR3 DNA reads TGTGCCAGCAGTTACTCGTATAGGTCCTACGAGCAGTACTTC.

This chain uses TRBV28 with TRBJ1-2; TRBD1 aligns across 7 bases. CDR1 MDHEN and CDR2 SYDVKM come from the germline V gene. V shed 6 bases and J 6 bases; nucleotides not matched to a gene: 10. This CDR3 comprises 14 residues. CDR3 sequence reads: CASRTPHRGDGYTF. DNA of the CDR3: TGTGCCAGCAGGACCCCGCACAGGGGCGATGGCTACACCTTC.